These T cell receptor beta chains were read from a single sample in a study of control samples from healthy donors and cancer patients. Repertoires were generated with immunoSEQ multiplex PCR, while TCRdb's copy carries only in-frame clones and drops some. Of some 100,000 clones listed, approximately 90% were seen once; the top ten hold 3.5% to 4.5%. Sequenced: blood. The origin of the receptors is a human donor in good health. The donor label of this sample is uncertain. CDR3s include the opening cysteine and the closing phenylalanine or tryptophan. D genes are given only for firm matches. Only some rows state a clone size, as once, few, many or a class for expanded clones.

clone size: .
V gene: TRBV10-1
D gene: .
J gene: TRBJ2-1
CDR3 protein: CASRSVSSYNEQFF
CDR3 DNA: TGCGCCAGCCGGTCCGTTAGCTCCTACAATGAGCAGTTCTTC

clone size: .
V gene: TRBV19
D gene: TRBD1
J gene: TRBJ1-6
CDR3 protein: CASSIRTGGNSPLHF
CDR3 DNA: TGTGCCAGTAGTATTAGGACAGGGGGCAATTCACCCCTCCACTTT

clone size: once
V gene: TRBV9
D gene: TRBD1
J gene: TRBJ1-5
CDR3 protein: CASSGAGTAQPQHF
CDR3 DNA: TGTGCCAGCAGCGGGGCCGGGACAGCTCAGCCCCAGCATTTT

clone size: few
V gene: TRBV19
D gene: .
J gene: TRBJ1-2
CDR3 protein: CASSTTGNYGYTF
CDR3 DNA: TGTGCCAGTAGCACAACAGGGAACTATGGCTACACCTTC

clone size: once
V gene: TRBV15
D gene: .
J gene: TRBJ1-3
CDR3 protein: CATSRDKTSRSGNTIYF
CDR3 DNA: TGTGCCACCAGCAGAGATAAAACATCTCGCTCTGGAAACACCATATATTTT

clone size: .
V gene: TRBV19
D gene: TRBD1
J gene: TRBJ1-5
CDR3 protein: CASSPGTGNQPQHF
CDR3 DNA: TGTGCCAGTAGTCCCGGGACAGGGAATCAGCCCCAGCATTTT

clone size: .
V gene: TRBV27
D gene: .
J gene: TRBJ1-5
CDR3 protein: CASSSMGSGFNQPQHF
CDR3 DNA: TGTGCCAGCAGTTCCATGGGGTCAGGGTTCAATCAGCCCCAGCATTTT

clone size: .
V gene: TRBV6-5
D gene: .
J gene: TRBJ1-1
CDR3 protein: CASSYSRILNTEAFF
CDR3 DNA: TGTGCCAGCAGTTACTCCCGCATACTGAACACTGAAGCTTTCTTT

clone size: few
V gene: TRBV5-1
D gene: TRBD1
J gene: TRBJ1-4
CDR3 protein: CASSMGQNEKLFF
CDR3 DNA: TGCGCCAGCAGTATGGGACAGAATGAAAAACTGTTTTTT

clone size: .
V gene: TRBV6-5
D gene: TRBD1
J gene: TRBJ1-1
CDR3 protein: CASSLDRADTEAFF
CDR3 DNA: TGTGCCAGCAGTCTAGACAGGGCGGACACTGAAGCTTTCTTT

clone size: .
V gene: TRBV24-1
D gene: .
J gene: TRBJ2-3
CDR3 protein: CATSASHSTDTQYF
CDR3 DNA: TGTGCCACCAGTGCGTCACATAGCACAGATACGCAGTATTTT

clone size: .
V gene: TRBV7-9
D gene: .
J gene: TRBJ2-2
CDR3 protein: CASSLQGLSGELFF
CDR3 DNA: TGTGCCAGCAGCTTACAGGGGCTCAGCGGGGAGCTGTTTTTT

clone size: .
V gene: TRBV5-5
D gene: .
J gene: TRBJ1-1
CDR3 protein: CASSLEGLSNTEAFF
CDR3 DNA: TGTGCCAGCAGCTTGGAGGGGCTCTCGAACACTGAAGCTTTCTTT

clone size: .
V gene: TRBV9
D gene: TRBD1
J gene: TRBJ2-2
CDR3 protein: CASSVAPTGGSGELFF
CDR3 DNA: TGTGCCAGCAGCGTAGCTCCTACAGGGGGGTCCGGGGAGCTGTTTTTT

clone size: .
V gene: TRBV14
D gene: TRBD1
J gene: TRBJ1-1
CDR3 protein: CASRKNRGDTEAFF
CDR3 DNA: TGTGCCAGCAGAAAAAACAGGGGGGACACTGAAGCTTTCTTT

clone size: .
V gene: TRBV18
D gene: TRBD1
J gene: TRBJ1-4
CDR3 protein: CASSVDRENEKLFF
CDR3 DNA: TGTGCCAGCTCAGTGGACAGGGAAAATGAAAAACTGTTTTTT

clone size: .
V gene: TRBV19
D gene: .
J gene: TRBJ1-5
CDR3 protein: CASSGGRQVINQPQHF
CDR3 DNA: TGTGCCAGTAGTGGAGGACGACAGGTGATCAATCAGCCCCAGCATTTT

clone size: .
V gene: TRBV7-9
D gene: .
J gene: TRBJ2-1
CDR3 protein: CASSFLREGEQFF
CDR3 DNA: TGTGCCAGCAGCTTTCTGAGGGAAGGGGAGCAGTTCTTC

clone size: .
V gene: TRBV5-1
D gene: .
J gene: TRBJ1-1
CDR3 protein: CASSPEGGTEAFF
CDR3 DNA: TGCGCCAGCAGCCCGGAGGGGGGGACTGAAGCTTTCTTT

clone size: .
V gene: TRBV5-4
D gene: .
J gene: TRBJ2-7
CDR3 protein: CASSFLQEANEQYF
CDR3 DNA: TGTGCCAGCAGCTTCTTACAGGAGGCCAACGAGCAGTACTTC

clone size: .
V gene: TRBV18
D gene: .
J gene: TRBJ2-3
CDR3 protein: CASSRERQSTDTQYF
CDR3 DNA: TGTGCCAGCTCACGAGAGAGGCAAAGCACAGATACGCAGTATTTT

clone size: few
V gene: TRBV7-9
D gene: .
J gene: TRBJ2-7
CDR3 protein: CASSYYPRLGNEQYF
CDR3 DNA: TGTGCCAGCAGCTACTACCCTCGACTAGGGAACGAGCAGTACTTC